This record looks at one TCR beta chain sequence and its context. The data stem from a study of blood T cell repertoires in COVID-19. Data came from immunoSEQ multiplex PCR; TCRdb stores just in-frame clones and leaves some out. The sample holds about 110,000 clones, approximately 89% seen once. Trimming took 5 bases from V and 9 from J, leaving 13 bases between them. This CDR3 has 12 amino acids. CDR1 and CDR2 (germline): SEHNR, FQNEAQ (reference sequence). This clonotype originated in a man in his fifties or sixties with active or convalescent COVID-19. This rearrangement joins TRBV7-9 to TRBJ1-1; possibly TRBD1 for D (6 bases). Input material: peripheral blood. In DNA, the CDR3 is TGTGCCAGCAGCCCAGGACAGCTACAAGCTTTCTTT. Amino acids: CASSPGQLQAFF. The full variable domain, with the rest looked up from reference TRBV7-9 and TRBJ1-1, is DTGVSQNPRHKITKRGQNVTFRCDPISEHNRLYWYRQTLGQGPEFLTYFQNEAQLEKSRLLSDRFSAERPKGSFSTLEIQRTEQGDSAMYLCASSPGQLQAFFGQGTRLTVV.